This T cell receptor beta chain was profiled in a study of T-cell memory formation after mild COVID-19. Study details: Clustering of TCRs was largely donor specific.

Trimming at V came to 5 bases and at J to 5 bases, leaving 3 bases not matched to a gene. The CDR3 is made up of 14 amino acids. Germline CDR1 reads SEHNR; CDR2 reads FQNEAQ (reference sequence). Constant-segment primers were used for 5'RACE, and the resulting TCR alpha and TCR beta cDNA libraries carried sample barcodes and UMIs. TCRdb reprocessed the 5' RACE reads via MiXCR and lists one record per CDR3 protein. The table lists 400,000 to 450,000 distinct CDR3 sequences, about a sixth of them singletons. This clonotype was detected a few times. Sequencing input: PBMCs or a T cell subset sorted from them (not recorded which). The J gene is TRBJ2-1, the V gene TRBV7-9; TRBD2 matches at 10 bases. The origin of this receptor is a man between 18 and 35 years old who had mild COVID-19 (a few samples of this study predate the infection). Cell type and time point are not known. The CDR3: CASSIGLADNEQFF. CDR3 nucleotide sequence: TGTGCCAGCAGCATCGGACTAGCGGACAATGAGCAGTTCTTC.